Below, 22 T cell receptor beta chains from the same sample are listed, as sequenced in a study of blood T cell repertoires in COVID-19. Only in-frame clones appear in the TCRdb table, and some are missing; sequencing was by immunoSEQ multiplex PCR. The sample contains about 160,000 clones, approximately 86% of which appear only once. Sequenced sample: peripheral blood. The receptors here all came from a man aged 55-75 years who had recovered from COVID-19.

The gene calls are TRBV10-3 and TRBJ1-2, with 7 bases matching TRBD1. Germline assignment: CDR1 ENHRY and CDR2 SYGVKD. J lost 8 bases, V lost 6 bases, and 6 bases had no gene match. CDR3 length: 12 residues. The chain's CDR3 is CAIRDREAGYTF. The CDR3 coding sequence is TGTGCCATCAGAGACAGGGAGGCGGGCTACACCTTC.

The chain joins TRBV18 to TRBJ1-5; 12 positions agree with TRBD1. Germline V gene sequence: CDR1 KGHSH, CDR2 LQKENI. This CDR3 has 16 residues. With V trimmed by 2 bases and J by 7 bases, 6 bases remained unmatched. CDR3 loop: CASSPGTGGLGQPQHF. The DNA of the CDR3 is TGTGCCAGCTCACCAGGGACAGGGGGCCTCGGACAGCCCCAGCATTTT.

The rearrangement uses TRBV7-2 and TRBJ1-1; perhaps TRBD1 as D (5 bases). Germline V gene data show CDR1 as SGHTA and CDR2 as FQGNSA. The CDR3 spans 16 residues. V lost 1 base to trimming and J lost 4 bases, with 16 bases between them. CDR3 nucleotides: TGTGCCAGCAGCTTAGGTACTGGGGCCCGAACCACTGAAGCTTTCTTT. This gives the protein CASSLGTGARTTEAFF.

A single count supports this clone. The CDR3 nucleotides read TGTGCCAGCAGTTTCCCTGGGCGGAACACTGAAGCTTTCTTT. It translates to CASSFPGRNTEAFF. The V gene is TRBV2, the J gene TRBJ1-1; no firm D call. This CDR3 comprises 14 residues. Germline assignment: CDR1 SNHLY and CDR2 FYNNEI. V was cut by 5 bases and J by 1 base, with 11 bases left in between.

The rearrangement links TRBV19 to TRBJ2-3, with a weak D call TRBD2 (5 bases). The CDR3 has 13 amino acids. V lost 8 bases and J lost 1, with 10 bases in between. Per the germline V gene, CDR1 is LNHDA and CDR2 is SQIVND (reference sequence). The CDR3 DNA is TGTGCCAGTTTAGCGTCGGGCACAGATACGCAGTATTTT. Translated: CASLASGTDTQYF.

The chain joins TRBV6-5 to TRBJ1-3, with TRBD1 identical over 10 bases. J was trimmed by 0 bases and V by 4 bases; bases with no gene match: 3. Germline V gives CDR1 MNHEY, CDR2 SVGAGI. The CDR3 runs to 16 residues. In DNA, the CDR3 is TGTGCCAGCAGTTCCGGGACAGGGGACTCTGGAAACACCATATATTTT. It encodes CASSSGTGDSGNTIYF.

The CDR3 here is CASSLDGGETQYF. CDR3 coding DNA: TGTGCCAGCAGCTTGGACGGGGGGGAGACCCAGTACTTC. The chain combines TRBV5-6 with TRBJ2-5; 7 nucleotides match TRBD2. J was trimmed by 5 bases and V by 0 bases; bases with no gene match: 1. There are 13 residues in the CDR3. From germline, CDR1 is SGHDT and CDR2 YYEEEE.

This chain joins TRBV18 and TRBJ1-2, with TRBD1 as a possible D gene (5 bases). There are 15 residues in the CDR3. From germline, CDR1 is KGHSH and CDR2 LQKENI. V was clipped by 0 bases and J by 3 bases, with 11 bases between them. CDR3 region: CASSPPGGGHYGYTF. CDR3 in DNA: TGTGCCAGCTCACCACCGGGGGGAGGCCACTATGGCTACACCTTC.

The genes are TRBV4-2 and TRBJ2-5; D is undetermined. With 4 bases removed from V and 2 bases from J, the gap between germline ends came to 11 bases. Germline loops: CDR1 LGHNA, CDR2 YNFKEQ. The CDR3 runs to 14 residues. The CDR3 nucleotides read TGTGCCAGCAGCCCAAGCTATACTCAAGAGACCCAGTACTTC. Its translation: CASSPSYTQETQYF.

This clone was observed a single time. Sequence at one end of the junction differs from germline and may be a read error. J is TRBJ2-5 and V is TRBV7-7, with 7 bases identical to TRBD1. Germline CDR1 SSHAT, CDR2 FNYEAQ (reference sequence). CDR3 length: 15 residues. The CDR3 spells CASSNGQALQETQYF. The CDR3 nucleotides read TGTGCTAGCAGCAACGGACAGGCCCTCCAAGAGACCCAGTACTTC.

This chain uses TRBV12-3 or TRBV12-4 with TRBJ1-2; 7 bases line up with TRBD1. The CDR3 is made up of 12 amino acids. V lost 3 bases to trimming and J lost 13 bases; unmatched junction nucleotides: 8. In DNA, the CDR3 is TGTGCCAGCAGTTTCTCAGGGGGGTGGTGCACCTTC. Translating gives CASSFSGGWCTF.

This clone was seen only a few times. This chain links TRBV4-3 with TRBJ1-1, with unresolved D. The germline V gene encodes CDR1 LGHNA and CDR2 YSLEER. The CDR3 length is 13 residues. The germline V and J ends were trimmed by 0 bases and 10 bases, with 12 bases remaining between them. In DNA, the CDR3 is TGCGCCAGCAGCCAAGATTTGCGGGCAGGAGCTTTCTTT. Translation gives CASSQDLRAGAFF.

This clone appeared a few times. This chain links TRBV6-5 with TRBJ1-2; perhaps TRBD1 as D (6 bases). V gave up 6 bases and J gave up 4 bases, with 15 bases separating them. The CDR3 loop spans 14 amino acids. Germline-derived CDR1 and CDR2 are MNHEY and SVGAGI. The CDR3 region is CASSLGTLGYGYTF. CDR3 sequence (DNA): TGTGCCAGCAGCCTCGGGACATTGGGCTATGGCTACACCTTC.

The chain carries TRBV19 and TRBJ1-2; 8 bases align to TRBD1. J was trimmed by 5 bases and V by 3 bases; bases with no gene match: 8. CDR3 length equals 15 residues. Germline values: CDR1 LNHDA, CDR2 SQIVND (reference sequence). The CDR3 sequence: CASSIPQGALYGYTF. The CDR3 DNA is TGTGCCAGTAGTATCCCGCAGGGGGCCTTGTATGGCTACACCTTC.

V gene TRBV7-2 combines with J gene TRBJ1-2; tentatively, D is TRBD1 (5 bases). Trimming pared 1 base from V and 7 bases from J, leaving 10 bases between. CDR1 and CDR2 from the germline V gene are SGHTA and FQGNSA. This CDR3 contains 13 residues. DNA of the CDR3: TGTGCCAGCAGCTTAGGGGGACTGACTGGCTACACCTTC. Translation gives CASSLGGLTGYTF.

This rearrangement joins TRBV20-1 to TRBJ1-4; possible D gene TRBD1, 5 bases. V shed 3 bases and J shed 4 bases, with 15 bases lying between them. The CDR3 has 15 amino acids. Per germline, CDR1 DFQATT and CDR2 SNEGSKA (reference sequence). Written as DNA, the CDR3 is TGCAGTGCTAGTCCGGTCGGAGGGGTTAATGAAAAACTGTTTTTT. Translating it yields CSASPVGGVNEKLFF.

The chain couples TRBV6-5 to TRBJ2-2, with 9 bases aligning to TRBD1. V dropped 6 bases and J dropped 5; count of bases not matched to a gene: 4. The CDR3 extends over 14 amino acids. Looked up from germline, CDR1 is MNHEY and CDR2 is SVGAGI. The CDR3 loop reads CASRGTGRTGELFF. CDR3 bases: TGTGCCAGCAGGGGGACAGGGCGTACCGGGGAGCTGTTTTTT.

V gene TRBV10-3 combines with J gene TRBJ2-7, with 13 bases that match TRBD2. Trimming cost V 3 bases and J 3 bases; bases outside gene matches: 2. This CDR3 is built from 15 residues. From germline, CDR1 is ENHRY and CDR2 SYGVKD. CDR3 sequence: CAISDGLAGVYEQYF. The DNA of the CDR3 is TGTGCCATCAGTGACGGACTAGCGGGGGTCTACGAGCAGTACTTC.

Details on this clone: Other DNA sequences in the sample encode the same CDR3. CDR3 protein: CAWRTGGSGNTIYF. CDR3 sequence (DNA): TGTGCCTGGAGGACAGGGGGCTCTGGAAACACCATATATTTT. The chain employs TRBV30 and TRBJ1-3; 9 bases are a match to TRBD1. The germline V gene encodes CDR1 GTSNPN and CDR2 SVGIG (reference sequence). Trimming took 3 bases from V and 0 from J; bases not matched to a gene: 0. This CDR3 has 14 amino acids.

The V gene is TRBV11-2, the J gene TRBJ2-1; TRBD2 matches at 7 bases. J gave up 3 bases and V 3 bases, and 5 bases lay outside the gene matches. CDR3 length: 15 amino acids. In germline, CDR1 is SGHAT, CDR2 FQNNGV. In DNA form, the CDR3 reads TGTGCCAGCAGCTTGCACGGGGGGATCTACAATGAGCAGTTCTTC. Encoded protein: CASSLHGGIYNEQFF.

The rearrangement links TRBV6-5 to TRBJ2-7; 8 bases line up with TRBD1. The trim removed 0 bases at V and 5 bases at J, leaving 3 bases unmatched. Germline V CDR1 and CDR2: MNHEY, SVGAGI. This CDR3 is 14 amino acids long. Here the CDR3 DNA reads TGTGCCAGCAGTTACTCTTCAGGGGGCCACGAGCAGTACTTC. This encodes CASSYSSGGHEQYF.

This chain joins TRBV6-5 and TRBJ1-2, with 7 nucleotides matching TRBD1. Germline loops: CDR1 MNHEY, CDR2 SVGAGI. This CDR3 is 15 amino acids long. Losses at the gene ends were 6 bases for V and 4 bases for J; bases not matched to a gene: 11. DNA for the CDR3: TGTGCCAGCAGACCCGGAGGGGGCTCGGCCTATGGCTACACCTTC. Translated, it gives CASRPGGGSAYGYTF.